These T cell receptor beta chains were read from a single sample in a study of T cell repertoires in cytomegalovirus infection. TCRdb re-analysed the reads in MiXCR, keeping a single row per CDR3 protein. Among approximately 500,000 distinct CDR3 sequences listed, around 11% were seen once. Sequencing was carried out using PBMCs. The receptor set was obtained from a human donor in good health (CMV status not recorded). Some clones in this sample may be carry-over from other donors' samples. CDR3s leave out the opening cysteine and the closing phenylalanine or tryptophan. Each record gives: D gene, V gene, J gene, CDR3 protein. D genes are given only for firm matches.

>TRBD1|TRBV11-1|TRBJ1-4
ASSSRTGPTTNEKLF
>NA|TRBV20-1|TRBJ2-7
SADSLTRNEQY
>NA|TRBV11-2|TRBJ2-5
ASSTSLGLEETQY
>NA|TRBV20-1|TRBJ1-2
SASPGPLLNYGYT
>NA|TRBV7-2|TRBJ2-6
ASSPAGGRGANVLT
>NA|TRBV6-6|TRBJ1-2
ASSYSGGRGGYT
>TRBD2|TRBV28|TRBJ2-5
ASSSGGLAGGPGETQY
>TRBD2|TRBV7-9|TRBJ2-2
ASSTGGNTGELF
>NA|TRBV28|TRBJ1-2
ASRGIDYGYT
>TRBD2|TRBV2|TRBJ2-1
ASRPSGTYNEQF
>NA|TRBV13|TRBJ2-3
ASSSGVSLTDTQY
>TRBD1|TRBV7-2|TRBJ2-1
ASLQGMVYNEQF
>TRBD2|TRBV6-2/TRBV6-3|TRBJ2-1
ASSSLAGVGEQF
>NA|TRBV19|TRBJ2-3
ASSTGKGDTQY
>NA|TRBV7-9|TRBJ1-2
ASSLLVRPLRYT
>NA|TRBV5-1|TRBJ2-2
ASSLSSLRRELF
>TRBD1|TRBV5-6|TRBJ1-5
ASSTGQGGVWPQH
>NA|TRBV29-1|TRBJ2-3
SVREAPTDTQY
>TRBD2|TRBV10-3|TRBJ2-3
AISVPEAGGTDTQY
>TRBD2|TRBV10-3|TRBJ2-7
AISESRLAGEPYEQY
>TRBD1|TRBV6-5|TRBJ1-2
ASSWGTGLYGYT
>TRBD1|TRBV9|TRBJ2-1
ASSVELGTGVNNEQF
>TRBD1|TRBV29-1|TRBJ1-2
SVQQGARWGYT
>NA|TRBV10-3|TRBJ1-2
AISERRSGDGYT
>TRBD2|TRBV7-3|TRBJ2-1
ASSLTSSSGMGEQF